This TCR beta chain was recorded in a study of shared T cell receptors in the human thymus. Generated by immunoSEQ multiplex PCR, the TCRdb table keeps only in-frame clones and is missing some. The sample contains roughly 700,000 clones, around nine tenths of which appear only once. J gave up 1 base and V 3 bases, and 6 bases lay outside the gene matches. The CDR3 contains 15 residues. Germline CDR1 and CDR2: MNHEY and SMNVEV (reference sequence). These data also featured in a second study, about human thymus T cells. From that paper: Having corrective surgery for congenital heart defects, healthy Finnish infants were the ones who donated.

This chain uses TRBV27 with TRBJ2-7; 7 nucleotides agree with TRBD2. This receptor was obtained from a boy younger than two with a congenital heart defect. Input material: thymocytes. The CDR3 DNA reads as TGTGCCAGCAGTTTGCGTCTAGCGGTTTCCTACGAGCAGTACTTC. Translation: CASSLRLAVSYEQYF.